The T cell receptor beta chain under discussion was sequenced for a study of blood T cell repertoires in COVID-19. The overall study: Spain, Italy and the United States supplied samples that represented acute and convalescent COVID-19. T cells, B-cell-depleted T cells, or PBMCs provided the cDNA or gDNA that served as material.

Authors' processing steps: Scientists estimated how many nucleated cells there were by amplifying reference gene primers. Generated by immunoSEQ multiplex PCR, the TCRdb table keeps only in-frame clones and is missing some. V and J calls and clone size are as listed in that table; D and trimming were resolved from the DNA. The sample has 80,000 to 100,000 clones; 80% are singletons. V shed 2 bases, J shed 6 bases, and the junction held 3 bases outside the gene matches. Germline V gene lookup returns CDR1 WNHNN and CDR2 SYGVQD (reference sequence). The length of the CDR3 is 14 residues. The sequence derives from a human donor in a cohort sampled during active COVID-19. This chain uses TRBV10-1 with TRBJ2-2, with 7 bases matching TRBD2. The sample was peripheral blood. The DNA for the CDR3 is TGCGCCAGCAGTGAGCCGGGAGGTCCCGGGGAGCTGTTTTTT. Its translation is CASSEPGGPGELFF.